Listed here are 13 T cell receptor beta chains from one sample, sequenced in a study of blood T cells in healthy people across ages. Then a second PCR, running roughly 6 to 11 cycles, was carried out with a sample-barcoded 5' primer and a J-beta primer mix. A single record per CDR3 protein comes from TCRdb applying MiXCR to the 5' RACE reads. Here the sample spans around 710,000 distinct CDR3 sequences, roughly 41% being singletons. Sequencing was performed on blood. The source of these receptors is a woman between 55 and 75 years old in good health.

The table lists this clonotype with a few counts. V and J are TRBV4-3 and TRBJ1-6; a weak D match, TRBD1 (5 bases). The V and J ends lost 0 bases and 10 bases respectively, with 7 bases between them. Germline CDR1 and CDR2: LGHNA and YSLEER. CDR3 length: 13 residues. The CDR3: CASSQDDRSPLHF. CDR3 DNA sequence: TGCGCCAGCAGCCAAGATGACAGATCACCCCTCCACTTT.

In this sample, this clonotype turned up a few times. The gene calls are TRBV28 and TRBJ2-3; D is ambiguous. Trimming left V 1 base short and J 0 bases short, with 5 bases between. This CDR3 region has 14 residues. Germline-derived CDR1 and CDR2 are MDHEN and SYDVKM. This chain's CDR3 is CASSLLPSTDTQYF. The CDR3 DNA reads TGTGCCAGCAGTTTATTGCCCAGCACAGATACGCAGTATTTT.

The rearrangement uses TRBV7-2 and TRBJ1-1; unclear D gene. CDR1 and CDR2 (germline): SGHTA, FQGNSA. The CDR3 is made up of 14 amino acids. V was cut by 5 bases and J by 0 bases, with 10 bases left in between. This CDR3 reads CASSTQPVNTEAFF. DNA for the CDR3: TGTGCCAGCAGCACACAGCCGGTGAACACTGAAGCTTTCTTT.

This chain links TRBV7-7 with TRBJ2-1; TRBD2 might be the D (6 bases). The J call is doubtful: the DNA matches TRBJ2-7 better. The CDR3 covers 13 residues. Germline CDR1 and CDR2: SSHAT and FNYEAQ (reference sequence). CDR3 protein: CASGKDYNNEQYF. The CDR3 nucleotides are TGTGCCAGCGGCAAGGACTACAACAATGAGCAGTACTTC.

The CDR3 bases are TGTGCCAGCAGTTTATGGGGAAGGGACAGGGGCCTTTTCTCCTACGAGCAGTACTTC. Translated, it gives CASSLWGRDRGLFSYEQYF. The chain employs TRBV12-3 or TRBV12-4 and TRBJ2-7, with 10 bases that match TRBD1. After removal of 2 bases from V and 0 bases from J, the junction contained 13 bases not matched to a gene. This CDR3 is 19 amino acids long.

This clonotype was found a few times. V is TRBV6-2 or TRBV6-3 and J is TRBJ2-1; 7 bases fit TRBD2. The trim removed 5 bases at V and 2 bases at J, leaving 12 bases unmatched. CDR1 and CDR2 from the germline V gene are MNHEY and SVGEGT. The CDR3 loop spans 17 amino acids. Written as DNA, the CDR3 is TGTGCCAGCAGTAAACTACTAGCGCCGGCGGCCTACAATGAGCAGTTCTTC. Translating gives CASSKLLAPAAYNEQFF.

This clonotype has just a few counts. This sequence joins TRBV5-6 and TRBJ2-5; the D gene is possibly TRBD1 (6 bases). Trimming took 5 bases from V and 2 from J, leaving 19 bases between them. Germline-derived CDR1 and CDR2 are SGHDT and YYEEEE. CDR3 length: 16 amino acids. CDR3 sequence reads: CASRPLAAGQQETQYF. For the CDR3, the DNA is TGTGCCAGCAGACCACTGGCGGCAGGACAGCAAGAGACCCAGTACTTC.

This chain connects TRBV6-2 or TRBV6-3 to TRBJ2-1; 7 bases match TRBD1. Germline V gene lookup returns CDR1 MNHEY and CDR2 SVGEGT. This CDR3 region has 16 residues. The V gene end was trimmed by 6 bases and the J gene end by 7 bases; junction bases not matched to a gene: 15. CDR3 DNA: TGTGCCAGCAGGCCTCAACTACAGGGGAGAGGAAATGAGCAGTTCTTC. Encoded protein: CASRPQLQGRGNEQFF.

The J gene is TRBJ2-3, the V gene TRBV2; no definite D call. The V and J ends lost 2 bases and 5 bases respectively, with 5 bases between them. Germline V CDR1 and CDR2: SNHLY, FYNNEI. This CDR3 spans 12 amino acids. CDR3 sequence reads: CASSERLDTQYF. CDR3 nucleotides: TGTGCCAGCAGTGAAAGGTTAGATACGCAGTATTTT.

Details on this clonotype: With a much larger clone just one base away, this may be a read error. V and J are TRBV20-1 and TRBJ2-7; 9 nucleotides agree with TRBD2. The V gene end was trimmed by 3 bases and the J gene end by 7 bases; junction bases not matched to a gene: 10. CDR1 is DFQATT, CDR2 SNEGSKA, per germline (reference sequence). This CDR3 is built from 14 residues. CDR3 sequence reads: CSASVAGGRDEQYF. CDR3 nucleotides: TGCAGTGCTAGTGTCGCGGGAGGGCGCGATGAGCAGTACTTC.

The gene calls are TRBV11-3 and TRBJ2-7, with D perhaps given as TRBD1 or TRBD2 (5 bases each). Trimming removed 1 base at V and 1 base at J, with 11 bases between. Germline-derived CDR1 and CDR2 are SGHNT and YENEEA. CDR3 length equals 15 residues. Here the CDR3 reads CASSLAGTVSYEQYF. CDR3 DNA: TGTGCCAGCAGCTTAGCCGGGACGGTATCCTACGAGCAGTACTTC.

The chain recombines TRBV6-6 with TRBJ1-5; D call uncertain. CDR3 length: 14 amino acids. Deletions cut 6 bases from V and 7 bases from J, with 16 bases between. The V gene's germline CDR1 is MNHNY and CDR2 SVGAGI (reference sequence). CDR3 sequence reads: CASRPRAGGQPQHF. In DNA, the CDR3 is TGTGCCAGCAGGCCCCGGGCAGGAGGGCAGCCCCAGCATTTT.

The chain carries TRBV2 and TRBJ2-5; TRBD1 agrees at 7 bases. Germline V gene lookup returns CDR1 SNHLY and CDR2 FYNNEI. With 4 bases clipped from V and 5 bases from J, the junction kept 10 bases outside the gene matches. CDR3 size: 15 residues. The CDR3 DNA reads TGTGCCAGCAGTGGGGGACAGCCCGGCGGGGAGACCCAGTACTTC. Its translation: CASSGGQPGGETQYF.